This TCR beta chain is drawn from a study of shared clonotypes between healthy human individuals. Findings of the study overall: On the whole, naive subsets had larger estimated richness than memory subsets had.

Per the study methods: Filtering differed, since immunoSEQ gave only junction sequences and no quality scores. The table came from immunoSEQ multiplex PCR; TCRdb's copy has only in-frame clones and leaves some out. V, J and clone size reflect that table, while D and trimming were determined from the DNA. The sample gives fewer than 3 million clones, less than 95% of which show up once; 0.3% to 0.4% is in the top ten. Comment on this clone: Its antigen is as yet unknown.

This CDR3 is built from 15 residues. Looked up from germline, CDR1 is MDHEN and CDR2 is SYDVKM. Trimming took 4 bases from V and 2 from J, leaving 15 bases between them. The clonotype originates from a man aged 18 to 30 in good health. Some clones in this sample may be carry-over from other donors' samples. The sequenced material came from naive CD4+ T cells from PBMCs. The subset here: CD45RA+ positively selected. The gene calls are TRBV28 and TRBJ2-7; D call uncertain. In DNA, the CDR3 is TGTGCCAGCAGTTCCAGTGAATGGAATACCTACGAGCAGTACTTC. It is translated as CASSSSEWNTYEQYF.